This T cell receptor beta chain came from a study of blood T cell repertoires in COVID-19. CDR3 length equals 13 residues. Germline V CDR1 and CDR2: LGHDT, YNNKEL (reference sequence). Trimming stripped 4 bases from V and 7 bases from J, with 13 bases between. As handled by the study authors: Cell counts per sample came from amplifying reference gene primers. Here immunoSEQ multiplex PCR was the method, and the copy in TCRdb shows in-frame clones only, minus some. Clone size and V and J calls were adopted from that table, with D and trimming inferred from the DNA. This table has 150,000 to 200,000 clones, approximately 88% appearing once.

This receptor was obtained from a woman aged 55-70 years who had recovered from COVID-19. This chain uses TRBV3-1 (or the pseudogene TRBV3-2) with TRBJ1-2, with D maybe TRBD1 (6 bases). Input material: PBMCs or T cells enriched from blood (not recorded which). The CDR3 spells CASSLADSSGYTF. The CDR3 coding sequence is TGTGCCAGCAGCCTCGCGGACAGTTCTGGCTACACCTTC.